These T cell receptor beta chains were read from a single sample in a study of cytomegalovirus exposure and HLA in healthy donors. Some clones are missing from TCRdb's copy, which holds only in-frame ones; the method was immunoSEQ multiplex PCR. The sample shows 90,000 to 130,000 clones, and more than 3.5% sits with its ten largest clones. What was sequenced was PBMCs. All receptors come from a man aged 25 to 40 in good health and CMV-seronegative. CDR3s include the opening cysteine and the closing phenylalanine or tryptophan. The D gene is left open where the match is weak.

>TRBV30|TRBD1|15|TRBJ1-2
CAWSERGGIAYGYTF
TGTGCCTGGAGTGAGAGAGGGGGCATCGCTTATGGCTACACCTTC
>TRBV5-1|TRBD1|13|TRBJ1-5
CANLTGGDQPQHF
TGCGCCAACCTAACAGGGGGCGATCAGCCCCAGCATTTT
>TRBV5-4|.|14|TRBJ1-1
CASSFYAQGTEAFF
TGTGCCAGCAGCTTCTACGCACAGGGAACCGAAGCTTTCTTT
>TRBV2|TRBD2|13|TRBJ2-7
CASGRGPAYEQYF
TGTGCCAGCGGGAGGGGCCCAGCCTACGAGCAGTACTTC
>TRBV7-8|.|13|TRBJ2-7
CASSSAHYYEQYF
TGTGCCAGCAGCTCCGCACACTACTACGAGCAGTACTTC
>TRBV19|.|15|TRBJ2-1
CASSIAGDNYNEQFF
TGTGCCAGTAGTATAGCAGGGGACAACTACAATGAGCAGTTCTTC
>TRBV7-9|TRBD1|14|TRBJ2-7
CASSPWTGSYEQYF
TGTGCCAGCAGCCCCTGGACAGGATCCTACGAGCAGTACTTC
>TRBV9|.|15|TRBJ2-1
CASSVGTNPYNEQFF
TGTGCCAGCAGCGTAGGGACTAACCCCTACAATGAGCAGTTCTTC
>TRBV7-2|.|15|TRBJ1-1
CASSLAGGMNTEAFF
TGTGCCAGCAGCTTAGCGGGGGGAATGAACACTGAAGCTTTCTTT
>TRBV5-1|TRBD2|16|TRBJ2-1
CASSLDQRGYYNEQFF
TGCGCCAGCAGCTTGGATCAGCGGGGCTATTACAATGAGCAGTTCTTC
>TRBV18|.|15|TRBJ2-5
CASSPPDIGQETQYF
TGTGCCAGCTCACCACCGGATATCGGGCAAGAGACCCAGTACTTC
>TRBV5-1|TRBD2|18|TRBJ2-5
CASSFARTSGGDQETQYF
TGCGCCAGCAGCTTCGCCCGGACTAGCGGGGGGGACCAAGAGACCCAGTACTTC
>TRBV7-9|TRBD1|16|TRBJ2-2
CASSSRAGGYTGELFF
TGTGCCAGCAGCTCGAGGGCAGGGGGTTACACCGGGGAGCTGTTTTTT
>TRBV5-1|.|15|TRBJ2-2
CASSFGQLNTGELFF
TGCGCCAGCAGCTTCGGACAGTTGAACACCGGGGAGCTGTTTTTT
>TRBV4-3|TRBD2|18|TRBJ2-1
CASSQGGGGAVGPNEQFF
TGCGCCAGCAGCCAAGGAGGCGGGGGGGCAGTAGGTCCTAATGAGCAGTTCTTC
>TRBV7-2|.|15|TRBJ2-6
CASSQRGTGANVLTF
TGTGCCAGCAGCCAGAGAGGGACTGGGGCCAACGTCCTGACTTTC
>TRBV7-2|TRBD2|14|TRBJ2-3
CASSSGGAGDTQYF
TGTGCCAGCAGCAGCGGGGGGGCCGGGGATACGCAGTATTTT
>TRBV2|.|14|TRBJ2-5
CASSLQGGGETQYF
TGTGCCAGCAGTCTACAGGGTGGGGGAGAGACCCAGTACTTC
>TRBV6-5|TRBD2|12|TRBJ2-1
CASGGGYNEQFF
TGTGCCAGTGGGGGGGGTTACAATGAGCAGTTCTTC
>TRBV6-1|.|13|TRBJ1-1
CASSKTGLTEAFF
TGTGCCAGCAGTAAGACAGGTCTAACTGAAGCTTTCTTT
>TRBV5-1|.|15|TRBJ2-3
CASSLVGGAEDAQYF
TGCGCCAGCAGCTTGGTGGGGGGGGCTGAGGATGCGCAGTATTTT
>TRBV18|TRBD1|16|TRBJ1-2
CASSPDRGTLNYGYTF
TGTGCCAGCTCACCAGACAGGGGGACTCTTAACTATGGCTACACCTTC
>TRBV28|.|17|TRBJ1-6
CASTLIGVQAANSPLHF
TGTGCCAGCACTCTTATAGGGGTACAGGCCGCCAATTCACCCCTCCACTTT
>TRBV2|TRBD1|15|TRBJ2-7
CASSTPGQASYEQYF
TGTGCCAGCAGTACTCCGGGACAGGCGTCCTACGAGCAGTACTTC
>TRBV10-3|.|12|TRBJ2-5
CAISDPQETQYF
TGTGCCATCAGTGACCCACAAGAGACCCAGTACTTC
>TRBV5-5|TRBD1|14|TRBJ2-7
CASRSQGDSYEQYF
TGTGCCAGCAGGTCCCAGGGGGACTCCTACGAGCAGTACTTC
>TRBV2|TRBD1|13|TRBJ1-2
CASSVGTEYGYTF
TGTGCCAGCAGTGTCGGGACAGAGTATGGCTACACCTTC
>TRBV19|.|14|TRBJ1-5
CASSIERSNQPQHF
TGTGCCAGTAGTATCGAGCGGAGCAATCAGCCCCAGCATTTT
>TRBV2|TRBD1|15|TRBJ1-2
CASRNSGTEVYGYTF
TGTGCCAGCAGAAATTCCGGGACAGAAGTATATGGCTACACCTTC
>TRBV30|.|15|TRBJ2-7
CAWSVRGAVSYEQYF
TGTGCCTGGAGTGTACGTGGGGCGGTGTCCTACGAGCAGTACTTC
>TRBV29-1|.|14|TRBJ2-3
CSVVVGSSTDTQYF
TGCAGCGTTGTGGTGGGCTCTAGCACAGATACGCAGTATTTT
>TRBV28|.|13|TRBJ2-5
CASSLNNQETQYF
TGTGCCAGCAGTTTGAACAACCAAGAGACCCAGTACTTC
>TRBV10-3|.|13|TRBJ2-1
CATVRGADNEQFF
TGTGCCACAGTCCGGGGGGCGGACAATGAGCAGTTCTTC
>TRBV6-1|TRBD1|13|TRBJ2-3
CASGGQGFDTQYF
TGTGCCAGCGGGGGACAGGGTTTTGATACGCAGTATTTT
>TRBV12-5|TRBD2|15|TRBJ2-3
CASGSSGGSTDTQYF
TGTGCTAGTGGTTCTAGCGGGGGGAGCACAGATACGCAGTATTTT
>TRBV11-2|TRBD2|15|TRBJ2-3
CASSLYSGPTDTQYF
TGTGCCAGCAGCTTATATAGCGGGCCCACAGATACGCAGTATTTT
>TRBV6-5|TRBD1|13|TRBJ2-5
CASSDRGQETQYF
TGTGCCAGCAGTGACAGGGGTCAAGAGACCCAGTACTTC